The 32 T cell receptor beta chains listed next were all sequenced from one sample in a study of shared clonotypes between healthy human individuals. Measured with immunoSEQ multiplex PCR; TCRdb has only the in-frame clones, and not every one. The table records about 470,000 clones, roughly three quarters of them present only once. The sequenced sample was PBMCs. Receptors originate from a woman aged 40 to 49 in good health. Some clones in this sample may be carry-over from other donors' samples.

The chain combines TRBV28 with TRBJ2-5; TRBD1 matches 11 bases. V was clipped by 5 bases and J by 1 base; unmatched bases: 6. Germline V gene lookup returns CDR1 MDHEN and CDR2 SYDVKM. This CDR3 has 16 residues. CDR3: CASSPTGTGGQETQYF. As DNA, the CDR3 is TGTGCCAGCAGTCCGACCGGGACAGGGGGCCAAGAGACCCAGTACTTC.

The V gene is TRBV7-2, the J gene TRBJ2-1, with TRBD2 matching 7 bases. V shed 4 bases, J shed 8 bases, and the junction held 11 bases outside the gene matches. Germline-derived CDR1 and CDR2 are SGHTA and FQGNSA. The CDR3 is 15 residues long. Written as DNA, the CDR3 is TGTGCCAGCAGCTCCCTTGGGGGGGAAGGGGATGAGCAGTTCTTC. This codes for CASSSLGGEGDEQFF.

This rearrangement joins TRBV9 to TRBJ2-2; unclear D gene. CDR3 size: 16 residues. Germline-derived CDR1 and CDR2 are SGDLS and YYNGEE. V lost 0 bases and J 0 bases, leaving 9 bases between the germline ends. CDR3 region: CASSVGRNANTGELFF. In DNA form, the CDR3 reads TGTGCCAGCAGCGTAGGTCGGAACGCGAACACCGGGGAGCTGTTTTTT.

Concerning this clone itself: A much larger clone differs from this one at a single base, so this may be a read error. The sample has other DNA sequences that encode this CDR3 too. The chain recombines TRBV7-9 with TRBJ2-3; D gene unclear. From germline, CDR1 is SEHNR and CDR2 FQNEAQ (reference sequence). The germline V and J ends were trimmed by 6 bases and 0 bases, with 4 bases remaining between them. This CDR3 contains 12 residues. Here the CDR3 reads CASSRSTDTQYF. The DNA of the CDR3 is TGTGCCAGCAGTCGTAGCACAGATACGCAGTATTTT.

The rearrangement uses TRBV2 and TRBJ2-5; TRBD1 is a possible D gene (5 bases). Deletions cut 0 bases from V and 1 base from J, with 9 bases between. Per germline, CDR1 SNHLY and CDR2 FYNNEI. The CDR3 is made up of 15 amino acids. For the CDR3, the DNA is TGTGCCAGCAGTGAAGCCAGACAGTTCCAAGAGACCCAGTACTTC. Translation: CASSEARQFQETQYF.

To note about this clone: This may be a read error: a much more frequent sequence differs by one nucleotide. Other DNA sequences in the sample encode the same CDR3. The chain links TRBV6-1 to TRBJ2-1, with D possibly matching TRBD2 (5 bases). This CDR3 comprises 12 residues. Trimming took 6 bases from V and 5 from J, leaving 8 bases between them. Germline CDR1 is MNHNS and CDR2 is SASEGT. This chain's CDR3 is CASRDWNNEQFF. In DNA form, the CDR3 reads TGTGCCAGCAGGGACTGGAACAATGAGCAGTTCTTC.

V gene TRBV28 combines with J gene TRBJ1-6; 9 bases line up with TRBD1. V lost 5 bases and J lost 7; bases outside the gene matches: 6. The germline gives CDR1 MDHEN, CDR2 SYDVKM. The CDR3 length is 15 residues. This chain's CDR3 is CASSPGQGPNSPLHF. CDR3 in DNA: TGTGCCAGCAGTCCGGGACAGGGACCAAATTCACCCCTCCACTTT.

The CDR3 protein is CASSVSYEQYF. The CDR3 bases are TGTGCCAGCAGTGTGTCTTACGAGCAGTACTTC. This sequence joins TRBV2 and TRBJ2-5; D is unresolved. The DNA end is more similar to TRBJ2-7, so the J call may be wrong. The CDR3 is made up of 11 amino acids. Looked up from germline, CDR1 is SNHLY and CDR2 is FYNNEI.

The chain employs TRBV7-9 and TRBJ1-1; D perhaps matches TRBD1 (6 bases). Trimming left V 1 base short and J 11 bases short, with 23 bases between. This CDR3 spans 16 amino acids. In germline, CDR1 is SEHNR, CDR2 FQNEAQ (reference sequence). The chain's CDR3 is CASSLGDNSAISRAFF. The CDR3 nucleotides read TGTGCCAGCAGCTTAGGGGACAATTCCGCTATTTCACGGGCTTTCTTT. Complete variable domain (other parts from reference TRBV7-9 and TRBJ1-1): DTGVSQNPRHKITKRGQNVTFRCDPISEHNRLYWYRQTLGQGPEFLTYFQNEAQLEKSRLLSDRFSAERPKGSFSTLEIQRTEQGDSAMYLCASSLGDNSAISRAFFGQGTRLTVV.

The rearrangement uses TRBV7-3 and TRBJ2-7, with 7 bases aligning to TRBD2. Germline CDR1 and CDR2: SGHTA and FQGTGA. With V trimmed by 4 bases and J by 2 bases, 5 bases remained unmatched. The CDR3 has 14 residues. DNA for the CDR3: TGTGCCAGCAGCTCAGGGACTACGCCCTACGAGCAGTACTTC. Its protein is CASSSGTTPYEQYF.

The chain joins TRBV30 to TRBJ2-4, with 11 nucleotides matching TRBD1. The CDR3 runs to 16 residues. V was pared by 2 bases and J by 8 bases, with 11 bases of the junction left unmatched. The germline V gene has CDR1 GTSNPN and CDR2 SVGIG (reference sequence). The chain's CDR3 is CAWSLLGTGGLDIQYF. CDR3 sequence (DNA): TGTGCCTGGAGTCTCCTCGGGACAGGGGGTTTGGACATTCAGTACTTC.

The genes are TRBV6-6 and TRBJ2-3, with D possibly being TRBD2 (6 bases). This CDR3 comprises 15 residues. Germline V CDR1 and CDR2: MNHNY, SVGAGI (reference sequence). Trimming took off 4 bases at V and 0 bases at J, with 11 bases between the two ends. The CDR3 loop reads CASSWRGFSTDTQYF. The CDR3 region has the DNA TGTGCCAGCAGTTGGCGGGGCTTTAGCACAGATACGCAGTATTTT.

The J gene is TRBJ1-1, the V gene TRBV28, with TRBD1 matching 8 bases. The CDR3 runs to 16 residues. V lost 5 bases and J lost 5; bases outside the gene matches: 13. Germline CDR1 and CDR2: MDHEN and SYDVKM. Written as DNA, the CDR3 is TGTGCCAGCAGTCTACCTCAGGGGGCGGGTGAAACTGAAGCTTTCTTT. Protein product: CASSLPQGAGETEAFF.

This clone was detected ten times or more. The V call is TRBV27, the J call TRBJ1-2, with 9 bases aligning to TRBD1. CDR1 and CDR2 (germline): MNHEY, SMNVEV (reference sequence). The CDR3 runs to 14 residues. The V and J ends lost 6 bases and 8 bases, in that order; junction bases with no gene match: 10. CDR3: CASSLGQGVGGYTF. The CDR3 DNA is TGTGCCAGCAGCCTGGGACAGGGAGTAGGGGGCTACACCTTC.

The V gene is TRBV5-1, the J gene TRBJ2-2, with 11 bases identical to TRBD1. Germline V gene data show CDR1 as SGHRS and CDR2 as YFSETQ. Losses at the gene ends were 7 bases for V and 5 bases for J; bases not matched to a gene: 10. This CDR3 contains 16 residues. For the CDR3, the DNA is TGCGCCAGCTCCCGGACCGGGACAGGGGGTACCGGGGAGCTGTTTTTT. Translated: CASSRTGTGGTGELFF.

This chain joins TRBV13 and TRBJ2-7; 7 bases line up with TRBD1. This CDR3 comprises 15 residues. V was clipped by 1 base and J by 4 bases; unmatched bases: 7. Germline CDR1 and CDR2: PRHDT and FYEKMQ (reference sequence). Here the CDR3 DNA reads TGTGCCAGCAGCTTAGTAAGACAGGGACGTTACGAGCAGTACTTC. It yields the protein CASSLVRQGRYEQYF.

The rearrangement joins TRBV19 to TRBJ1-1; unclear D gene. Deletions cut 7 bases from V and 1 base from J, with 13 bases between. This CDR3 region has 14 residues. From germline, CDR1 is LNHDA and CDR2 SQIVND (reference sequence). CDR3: CASITSERNTEAFF. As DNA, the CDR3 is TGTGCCAGTATCACCTCGGAGCGGAACACTGAAGCTTTCTTT.

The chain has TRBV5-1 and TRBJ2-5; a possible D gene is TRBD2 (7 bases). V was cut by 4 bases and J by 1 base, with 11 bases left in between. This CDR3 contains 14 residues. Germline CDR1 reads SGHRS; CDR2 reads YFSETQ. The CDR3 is CASSRGAGQETQYF. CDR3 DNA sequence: TGCGCCAGCAGCCGGGGGGCAGGCCAAGAGACCCAGTACTTC.

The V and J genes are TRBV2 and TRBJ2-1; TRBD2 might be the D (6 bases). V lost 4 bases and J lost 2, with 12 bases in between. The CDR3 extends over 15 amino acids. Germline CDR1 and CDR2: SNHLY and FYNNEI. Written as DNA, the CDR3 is TGTGCCAGCAGTGTGGGAGGACTAACCTACAATGAGCAGTTCTTC. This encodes CASSVGGLTYNEQFF. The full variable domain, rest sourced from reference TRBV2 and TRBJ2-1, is EPEVTQTPSHQVTQMGQEVILRCVPISNHLYFYWYRQILGQKVEFLVSFYNNEISEKSEIFDDQFSVERPDGSNFTLKIRSTKLEDSAMYFCASSVGGLTYNEQFFGPGTRLTVL.

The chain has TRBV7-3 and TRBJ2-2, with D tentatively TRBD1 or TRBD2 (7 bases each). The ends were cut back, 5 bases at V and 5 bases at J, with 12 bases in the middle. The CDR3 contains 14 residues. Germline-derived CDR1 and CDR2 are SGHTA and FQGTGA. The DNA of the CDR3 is TGTGCCAGCAGCAACAGGGGAGGGACCGGGGAGCTGTTTTTT. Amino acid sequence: CASSNRGGTGELFF.

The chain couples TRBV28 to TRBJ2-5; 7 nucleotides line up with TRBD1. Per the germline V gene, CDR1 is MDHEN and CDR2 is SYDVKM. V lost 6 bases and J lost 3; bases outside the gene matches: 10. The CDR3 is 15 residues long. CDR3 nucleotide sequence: TGTGCCAGCAGCAACCTAGGGACAGATAAAGAGACCCAGTACTTC. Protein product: CASSNLGTDKETQYF.

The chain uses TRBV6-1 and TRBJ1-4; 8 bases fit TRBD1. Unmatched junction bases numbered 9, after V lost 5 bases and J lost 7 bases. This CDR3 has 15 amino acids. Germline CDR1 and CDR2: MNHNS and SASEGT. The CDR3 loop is CASSKMTGEGEKLFF. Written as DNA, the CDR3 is TGTGCCAGCAGTAAGATGACAGGGGAGGGTGAAAAACTGTTTTTT.

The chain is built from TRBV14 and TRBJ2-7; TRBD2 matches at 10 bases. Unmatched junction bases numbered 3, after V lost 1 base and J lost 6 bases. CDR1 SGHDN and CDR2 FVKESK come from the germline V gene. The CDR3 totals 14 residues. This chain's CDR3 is CASSQGRLAGEQYF. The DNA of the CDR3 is TGTGCCAGCAGCCAAGGGAGACTAGCGGGCGAGCAGTACTTC.

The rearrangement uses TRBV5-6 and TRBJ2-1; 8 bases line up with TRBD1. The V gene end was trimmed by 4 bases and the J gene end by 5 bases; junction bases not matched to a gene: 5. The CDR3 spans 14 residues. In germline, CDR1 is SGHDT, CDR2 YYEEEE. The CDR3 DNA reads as TGTGCCAGCAGCCCCCGGGACAGGAACAATGAGCAGTTCTTC. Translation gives CASSPRDRNNEQFF.

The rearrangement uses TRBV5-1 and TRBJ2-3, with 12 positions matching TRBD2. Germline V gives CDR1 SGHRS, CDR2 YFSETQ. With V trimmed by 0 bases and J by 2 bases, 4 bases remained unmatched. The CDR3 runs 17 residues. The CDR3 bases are TGCGCCAGCAGCTTGGCTAGCGGGAGGGGATACACAGATACGCAGTATTTT. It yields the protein CASSLASGRGYTDTQYF.

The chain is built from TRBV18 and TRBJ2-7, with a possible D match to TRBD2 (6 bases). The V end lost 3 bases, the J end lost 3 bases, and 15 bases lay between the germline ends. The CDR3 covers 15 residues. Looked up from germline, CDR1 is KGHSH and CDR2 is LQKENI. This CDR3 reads CASSPRQGGLYEQYF. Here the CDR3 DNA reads TGTGCCAGCTCACCGAGGCAGGGAGGCCTCTACGAGCAGTACTTC. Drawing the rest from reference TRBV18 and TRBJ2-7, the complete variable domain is NAGVMQNPRHLVRRRGQEARLRCSPMKGHSHVYWYRQLPEEGLKFMVYLQKENIIDESGMPKERFSAEFPKEGPSILRIQQVVRGDSAAYFCASSPRQGGLYEQYFGPGTRLTVT.

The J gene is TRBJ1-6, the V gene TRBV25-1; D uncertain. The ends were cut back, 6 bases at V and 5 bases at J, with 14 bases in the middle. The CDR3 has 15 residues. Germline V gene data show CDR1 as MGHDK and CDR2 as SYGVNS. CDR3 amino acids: CASSISDRDNSPLHF. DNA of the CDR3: TGTGCCAGCAGCATTTCCGACCGAGATAATTCACCCCTCCACTTT.

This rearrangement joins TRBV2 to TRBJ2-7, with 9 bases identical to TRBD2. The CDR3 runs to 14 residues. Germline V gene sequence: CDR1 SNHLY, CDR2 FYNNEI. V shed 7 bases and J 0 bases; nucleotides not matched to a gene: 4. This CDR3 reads CASNVLAGSYEQYF. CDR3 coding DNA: TGTGCCAGCAATGTACTAGCGGGCTCCTACGAGCAGTACTTC.

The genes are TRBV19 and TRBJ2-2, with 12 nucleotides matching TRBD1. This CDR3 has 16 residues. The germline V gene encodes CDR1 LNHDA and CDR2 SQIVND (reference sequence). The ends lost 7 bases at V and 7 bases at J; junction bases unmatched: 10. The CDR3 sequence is CASTPGQGASYGELFF. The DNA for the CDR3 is TGTGCCAGTACCCCGGGACAGGGGGCGTCGTACGGGGAGCTGTTTTTT. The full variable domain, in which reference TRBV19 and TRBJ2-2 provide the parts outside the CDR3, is DGGITQSPKYLFRKEGQNVTLSCEQNLNHDAMYWYRQDPGQGLRLIYYSQIVNDFQKGDIAEGYSVSREKKESFPLTVTSAQKNPTAFYLCASTPGQGASYGELFFGEGSRLTVL.

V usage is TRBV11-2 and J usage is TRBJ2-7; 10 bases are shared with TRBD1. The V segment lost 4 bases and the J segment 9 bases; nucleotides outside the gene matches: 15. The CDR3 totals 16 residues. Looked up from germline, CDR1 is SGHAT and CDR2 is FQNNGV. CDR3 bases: TGTGCCAGCAGCTCCCGGGGACAGGGGTATACTACGAGGCAGTACTTC. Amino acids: CASSSRGQGYTTRQYF. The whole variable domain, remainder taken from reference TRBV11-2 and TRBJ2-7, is EAGVAQSPRYKIIEKRQSVAFWCNPISGHATLYWYQQILGQGPKLLIQFQNNGVVDDSQLPKDRFSAERLKGVDSTLKIQPAKLEDSAVYLCASSSRGQGYTTRQYFGPGTRLTVT.

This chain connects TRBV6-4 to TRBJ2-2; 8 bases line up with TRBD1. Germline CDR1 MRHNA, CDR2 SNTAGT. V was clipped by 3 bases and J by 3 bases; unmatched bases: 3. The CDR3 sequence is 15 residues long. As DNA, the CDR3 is TGTGCCAGCAGTGAGACAGGGGAGGACACCGGGGAGCTGTTTTTT. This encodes CASSETGEDTGELFF.

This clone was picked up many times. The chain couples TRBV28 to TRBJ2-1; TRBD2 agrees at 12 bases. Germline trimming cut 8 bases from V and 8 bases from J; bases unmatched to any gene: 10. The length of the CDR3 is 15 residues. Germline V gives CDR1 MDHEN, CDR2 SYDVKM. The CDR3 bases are TGTGCCAGCTCAACTAGGACTAGCGGGATGTATGAGCAGTTCTTC. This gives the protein CASSTRTSGMYEQFF.